The clone carrying this TCR beta chain appeared many times. For Graves' hyperthyroidism to be stable, ophthalmopathy could not progress within 18 months. This sample was included in a study of T cells in Graves' hyperthyroidism and ophthalmopathy. The CDR3 regions of TCR beta were amplified from RNA transcripts. The primer set for the first-round RT-PCR of the TCR CDR3 was HTBI. From the multiplex PCR reads, TCRdb called clonotypes with MiXCR, one entry per CDR3 protein. The repertoire holds around 700,000 distinct CDR3 sequences, roughly a third seen once, with around 29% in the top ten. Source material: blood. This TCR was recovered from a middle-aged woman with Graves' hyperthyroidism.

The chain's CDR3 is CASSQEDTHYGYTF. The CDR3 DNA is TGCGCCAGCAGCCAAGAGGACACCCACTATGGCTACACCTTC. The chain joins TRBV4-3 to TRBJ1-2; maybe TRBD1 (5 bases). This CDR3 has 14 amino acids. Germline assignment: CDR1 LGHNA and CDR2 YSLEER. Trimming left V 0 bases short and J 3 bases short, with 8 bases between.